The source of this T cell receptor beta chain is a study of blood T cell dynamics during melanoma immunotherapy. The wider study: Metastatic melanoma patients received first-line pembrolizumab or nivolumab plus ipilimumab.

Trimming removed 4 bases from V and 8 bases from J; junction bases left unmatched: 15. The CDR3 consists of 16 residues. From germline, CDR1 is SGHDT and CDR2 YYEEEE. Study results and caveats: Whether repertoire-driving clones were melanoma-specific could not be determined.

In the case of this clone: Antigen unknown.

Clones were sequenced by immunoSEQ multiplex PCR, and TCRdb holds only the in-frame ones, with some missing. The sample has about 16,000 clones, roughly 93% seen once. Time point given: week 3, after first cycle of checkpoint inhibitor. Samples come from before therapy and from week 3 after the first blockade cycle. No patient had earlier systemic cancer treatment, concurrent immunosuppressants, or another active cancer. J is TRBJ2-1 and V is TRBV5-6; 7 bases align to TRBD2. The sequencing used effector memory CD8+ T cells from blood, collected from a patient treated with checkpoint blockade. This TCR came from a human donor with melanoma. CDR3 DNA sequence: TGTGCCAGCAGCGAACCGACTAGCCCTGCCTGGGATGAGCAGTTCTTC. Translated: CASSEPTSPAWDEQFF. The complete variable domain, with remaining parts taken from reference TRBV5-6 and TRBJ2-1, reads DAGVTQSPTHLIKTRGQQVTLRCSPKSGHDTVSWYQQALGQGPQFIFQYYEEEERQRGNFPDRFSGHQFPNYSSELNVNALLLGDSALYLCASSEPTSPAWDEQFFGPGTRLTVL.